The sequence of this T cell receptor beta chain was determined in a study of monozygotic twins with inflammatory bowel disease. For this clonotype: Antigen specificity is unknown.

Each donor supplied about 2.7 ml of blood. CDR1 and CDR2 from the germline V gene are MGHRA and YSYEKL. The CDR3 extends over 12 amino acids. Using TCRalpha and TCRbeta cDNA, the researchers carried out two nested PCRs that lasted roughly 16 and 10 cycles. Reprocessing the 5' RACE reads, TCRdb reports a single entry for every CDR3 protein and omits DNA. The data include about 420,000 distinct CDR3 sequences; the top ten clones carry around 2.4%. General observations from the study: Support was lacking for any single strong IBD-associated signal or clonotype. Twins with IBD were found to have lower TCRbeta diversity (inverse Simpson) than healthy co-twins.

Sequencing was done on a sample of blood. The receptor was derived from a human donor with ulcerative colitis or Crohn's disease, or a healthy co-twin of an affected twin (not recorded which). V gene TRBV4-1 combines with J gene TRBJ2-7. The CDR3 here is CASSQAMGEQYF.